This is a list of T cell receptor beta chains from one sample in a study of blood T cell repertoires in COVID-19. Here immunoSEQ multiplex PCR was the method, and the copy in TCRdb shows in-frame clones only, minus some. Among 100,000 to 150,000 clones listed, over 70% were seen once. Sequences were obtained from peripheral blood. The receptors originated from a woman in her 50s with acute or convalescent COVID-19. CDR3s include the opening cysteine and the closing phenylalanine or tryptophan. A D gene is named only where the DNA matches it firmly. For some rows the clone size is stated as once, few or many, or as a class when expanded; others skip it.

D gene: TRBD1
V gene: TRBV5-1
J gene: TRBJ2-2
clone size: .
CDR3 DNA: TGCGCCACTTGCCGGGACAGGCCGACCGGGGAGCTGTTTTTT
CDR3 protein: CATCRDRPTGELFF

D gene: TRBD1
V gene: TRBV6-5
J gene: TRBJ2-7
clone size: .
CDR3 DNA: TGTGCCAGCAGTTTGCACCAGGGGGCGGGCTACGAGCAGTACTTC
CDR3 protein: CASSLHQGAGYEQYF

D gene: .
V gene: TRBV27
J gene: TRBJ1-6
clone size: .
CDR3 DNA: TGTGCCAGCAGTCGTAAGCCGCCATTGAGCTCCTATAATTCACCCCTCCACTTT
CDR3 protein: CASSRKPPLSSYNSPLHF

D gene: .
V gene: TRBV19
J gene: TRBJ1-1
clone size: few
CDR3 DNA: TGTGCCAGTATCCCGGGACTAAACACTGAAGCTTTCTTT
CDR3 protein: CASIPGLNTEAFF

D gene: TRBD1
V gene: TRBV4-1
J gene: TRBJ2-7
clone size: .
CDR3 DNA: TGCGCCAGCAGCCAAGGCGGACAGGGCCCCTACGAGCAGTACTTC
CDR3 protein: CASSQGGQGPYEQYF

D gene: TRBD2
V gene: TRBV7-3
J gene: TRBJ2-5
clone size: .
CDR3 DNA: TGTGCCAGCAGCCCTAGCGGGAGCGGGTTCCGGGAGACCCAGTACTTC
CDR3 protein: CASSPSGSGFRETQYF

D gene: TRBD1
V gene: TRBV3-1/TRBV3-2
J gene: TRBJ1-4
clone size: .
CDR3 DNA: TGTGCCAGCAGCCACGCCGGGACAGGGGGCGAAAAACTGTTTTTT
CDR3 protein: CASSHAGTGGEKLFF

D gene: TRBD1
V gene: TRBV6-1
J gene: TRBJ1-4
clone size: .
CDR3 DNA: TGTGCCAGCAGTGAGAACACCTGGGGACAGCTAAATGAAAAACTGTTTTTT
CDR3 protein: CASSENTWGQLNEKLFF

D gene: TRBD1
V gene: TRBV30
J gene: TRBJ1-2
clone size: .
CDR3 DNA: TGTGCCTGGAGTGGGACAGGGGGGAACTATGGCTACACCTTC
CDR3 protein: CAWSGTGGNYGYTF

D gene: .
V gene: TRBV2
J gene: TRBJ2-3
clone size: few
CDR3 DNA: TGTGCCAGCAGTGAGCTTAGTGGTGCAGATACGCAGTATTTT
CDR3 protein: CASSELSGADTQYF

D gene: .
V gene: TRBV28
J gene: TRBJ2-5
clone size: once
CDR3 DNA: TGTGCCAGCAGCTCTCCCGGGACTCGGCAAGAGACCCAGTACTTC
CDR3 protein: CASSSPGTRQETQYF

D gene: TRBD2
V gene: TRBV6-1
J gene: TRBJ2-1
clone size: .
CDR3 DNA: TGTGCCAGCAGTGGCCGGGGGCGCGGGAGGAATTACAATGAGCAGTTCTTC
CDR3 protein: CASSGRGRGRNYNEQFF

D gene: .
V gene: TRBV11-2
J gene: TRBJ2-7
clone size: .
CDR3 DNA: TGTGCCAGCAGCTTAGTCTCGAGCTCCTACGAGCAGTACTTC
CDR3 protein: CASSLVSSSYEQYF

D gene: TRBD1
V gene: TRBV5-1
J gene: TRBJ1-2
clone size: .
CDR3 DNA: TGCGCCAGCAGCTTGAGCCCGACAGGGGGTGGTTATGGCTACACCTTC
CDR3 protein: CASSLSPTGGGYGYTF

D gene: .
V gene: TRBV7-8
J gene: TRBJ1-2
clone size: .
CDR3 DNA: TGTGCCAGCAGCTCCAGGGCCATGGCGGGGAACTATGGCTACACCTTC
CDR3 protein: CASSSRAMAGNYGYTF

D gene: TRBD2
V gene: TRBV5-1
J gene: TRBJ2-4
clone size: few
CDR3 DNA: TGCGCCAGCAGCTGGGGACTAGCGGGAGACATTCAGTACTTC
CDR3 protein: CASSWGLAGDIQYF

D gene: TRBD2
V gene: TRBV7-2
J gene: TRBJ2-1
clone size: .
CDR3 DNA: TGTGCCAGCAGCACCACTAGCGATATGAATTTCTTC
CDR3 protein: CASSTTSDMNFF

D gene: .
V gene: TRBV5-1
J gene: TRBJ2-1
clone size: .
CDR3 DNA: TGCGCCAGCAGCTTGGCAGGGAACCTTTACAATGAGCAGTTCTTC
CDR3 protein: CASSLAGNLYNEQFF

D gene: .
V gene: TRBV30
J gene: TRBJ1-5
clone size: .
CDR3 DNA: TGTGCCTGGAGTGTGTCCGGGGATCAGCCCCAGCATTTT
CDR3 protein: CAWSVSGDQPQHF

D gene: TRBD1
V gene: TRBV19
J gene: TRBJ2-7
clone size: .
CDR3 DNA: TGTGCCAGTAGTGACAGGGACAGGGACTACGAGCAGTACTTC
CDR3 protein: CASSDRDRDYEQYF

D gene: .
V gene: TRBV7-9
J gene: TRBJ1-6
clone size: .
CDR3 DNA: TGTGCCAGCAGCCGAGGGCCTCAACGGTCTTCACCCCTCCACTTT
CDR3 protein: CASSRGPQRSSPLHF

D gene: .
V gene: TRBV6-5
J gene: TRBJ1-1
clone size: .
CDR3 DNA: TGTGCCAGCAGCCTGCCAGGGCCTGAAGCTTTCTTT
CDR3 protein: CASSLPGPEAFF

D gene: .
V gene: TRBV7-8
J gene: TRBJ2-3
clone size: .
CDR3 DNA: TGTGCCAGCAGCCATACTAGATCTAGCACAGATACGCAGTATTTT
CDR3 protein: CASSHTRSSTDTQYF

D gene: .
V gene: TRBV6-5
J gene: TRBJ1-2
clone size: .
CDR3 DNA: TGTGCCAGCAGTTACCTCTATGGCTACACCTTC
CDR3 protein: CASSYLYGYTF

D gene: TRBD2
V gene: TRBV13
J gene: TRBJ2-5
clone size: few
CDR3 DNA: TGTGCCAGCAGCAAGGGACTAGCGGGGATCGGAGAGACCCAGTACTTC
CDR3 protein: CASSKGLAGIGETQYF

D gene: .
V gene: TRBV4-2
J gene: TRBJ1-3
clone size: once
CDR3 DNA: TGTGCCAGCAGCCAGGCCGACAGGTCTGGAAACACCATATATTTT
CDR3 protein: CASSQADRSGNTIYF

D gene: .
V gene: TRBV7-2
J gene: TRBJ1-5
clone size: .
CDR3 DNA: TGTGCCAGCAGCTTATATTCAGGCAGCTCCTTCGCTCAGCCCCAGCATTTT
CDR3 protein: CASSLYSGSSFAQPQHF

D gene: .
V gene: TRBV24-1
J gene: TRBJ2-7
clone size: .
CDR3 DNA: TGTGCCACCAGTGATTTTGAGTTTGTTGGGACACCAAACGAGCAGTACTTC
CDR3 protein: CATSDFEFVGTPNEQYF

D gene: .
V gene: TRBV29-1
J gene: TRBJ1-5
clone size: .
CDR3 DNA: TGCAGCGTTGCCGACAGGAGCAATCAGCCCCAGCATTTT
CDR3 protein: CSVADRSNQPQHF

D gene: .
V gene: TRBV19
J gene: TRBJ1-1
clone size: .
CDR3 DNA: TGTGCCAGTAGACCCATAACAGGGAGTGGGAACACTGAAGCTTTCTTT
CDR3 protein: CASRPITGSGNTEAFF

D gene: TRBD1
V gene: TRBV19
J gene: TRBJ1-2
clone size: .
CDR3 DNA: TGTGCCAGCAATTACAGGGGAGAGGGTGGCTACACCTTC
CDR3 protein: CASNYRGEGGYTF

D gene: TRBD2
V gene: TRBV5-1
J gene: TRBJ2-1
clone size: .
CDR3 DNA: TGCGCCAGCAGCCCCATAGCGGGAAACGGCTACAATGAGCAGTTCTTC
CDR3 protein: CASSPIAGNGYNEQFF

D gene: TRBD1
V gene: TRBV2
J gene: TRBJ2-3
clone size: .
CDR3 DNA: TGTGCCAGCAGTGGACGACAGGGTGGTACAGATACGCAGTATTTT
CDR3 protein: CASSGRQGGTDTQYF

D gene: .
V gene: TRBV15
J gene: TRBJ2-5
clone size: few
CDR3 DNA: TGTGCCACCAGCAAAGGGGGCGAATTGGACAGCCCAACGGGGGTGATCAGCCAAGAGACCCAGTACTTC
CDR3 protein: CATSKGGELDSPTGVISQETQYF

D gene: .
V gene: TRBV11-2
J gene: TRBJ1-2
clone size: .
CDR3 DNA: TGTGCCAGCAGCCGGGGAGGTTACTATGGCTACACCTTC
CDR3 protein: CASSRGGYYGYTF

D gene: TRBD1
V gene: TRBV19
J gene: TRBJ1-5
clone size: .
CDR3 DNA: TGTGCCAGCACAAAGGGGTCGACAGGGGACAATCAGCCCCAGCATTTT
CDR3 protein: CASTKGSTGDNQPQHF

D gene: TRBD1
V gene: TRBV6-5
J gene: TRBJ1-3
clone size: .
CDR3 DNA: TGTGCCAGCAGACCCACAGGGGGGTGGAACACCATATATTTT
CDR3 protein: CASRPTGGWNTIYF

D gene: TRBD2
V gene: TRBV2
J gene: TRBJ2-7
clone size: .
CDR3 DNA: TGTGCCAGCAGTTCTCCCACTAGCGGCACCTACGAGCAGTACTTC
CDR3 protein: CASSSPTSGTYEQYF

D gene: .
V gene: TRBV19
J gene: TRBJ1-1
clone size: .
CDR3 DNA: TGTGCCAGTTCTTTGGGGGGGCAGGCTGACACTGAAGCTTTCTTT
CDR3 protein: CASSLGGQADTEAFF

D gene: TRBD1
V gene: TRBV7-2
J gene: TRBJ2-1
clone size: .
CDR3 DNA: TGTGCCAGCAGCTTGGACAGGGGTGCCTACAATGAGCAGTTCTTC
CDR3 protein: CASSLDRGAYNEQFF

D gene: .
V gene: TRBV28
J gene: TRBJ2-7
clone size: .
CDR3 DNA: TGTGCCAGCCGCGGCAGAACCTACGAGCAGTACTTC
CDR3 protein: CASRGRTYEQYF

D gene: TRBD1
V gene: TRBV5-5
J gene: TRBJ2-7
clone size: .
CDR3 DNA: TGTGCCAGCAGCTATATACAGGGGGAGTTATTAACCTACGAGCAGTACTTC
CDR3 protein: CASSYIQGELLTYEQYF

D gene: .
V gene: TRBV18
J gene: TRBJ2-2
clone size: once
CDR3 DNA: TGTGCCAGCTCACCAAGCGGCAGCAACACCGGGGAGCTGTTTTTT
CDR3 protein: CASSPSGSNTGELFF

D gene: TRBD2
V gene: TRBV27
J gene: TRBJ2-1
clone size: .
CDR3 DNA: TGTGCCAGCAGTTACGGACTAGCGGAGTACAATGAGCAGTTCTTC
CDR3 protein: CASSYGLAEYNEQFF

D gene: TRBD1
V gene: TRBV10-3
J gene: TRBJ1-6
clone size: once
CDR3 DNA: TGTGCCATCAGCTTAGGACAGGGAACTTCACCCCTCCACTTT
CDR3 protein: CAISLGQGTSPLHF

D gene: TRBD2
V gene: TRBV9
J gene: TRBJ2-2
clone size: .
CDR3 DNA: TGTGCCAGCAGCGTAATCCCTAGCGGGAGCTATAACGGGGAGCTGTTTTTT
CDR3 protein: CASSVIPSGSYNGELFF

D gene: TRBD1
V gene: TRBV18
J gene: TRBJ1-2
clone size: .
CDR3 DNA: TGTGCCAGCTCCTTCGGGACAGGGTGGTATGGCTACACCTTC
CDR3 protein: CASSFGTGWYGYTF